This is a list of T cell receptor beta chains from one sample in a study of CD4 T cells in relation to SARS-CoV-2 and coronaviruses. Assay: immunoSEQ multiplex PCR; the TCRdb copy retains only in-frame clones and omits some. The table shows tens of thousands of clones, with under 85% occurring only once. Antigens of these TCRs are unknown. The sample was CD4+ T cells from PBMCs, cultured in vitro. These receptors were taken from a human donor in good health. CDR3s include the opening cysteine and the closing phenylalanine or tryptophan. A D gene is named only where the DNA matches it firmly. The size entry is marked missing in some rows and otherwise reads once, few, many or a size class.

d_call,clone_size,v_call,j_call,cdr3_nt,cdr3_aa
-,-,TRBV4-2,TRBJ2-5,TGTGCCAGCAGCCGCGAACGGACCACGGAGACCCAGTACTTC,CASSRERTTETQYF
-,-,TRBV24-1,TRBJ2-1,TGTGCCACCAGCCATATCACAGGGGGGGAGTTGTACAATGAGCAGTTCTTC,CATSHITGGELYNEQFF
-,few,TRBV27,TRBJ1-1,TGTGCCAGCAGTTTACAGGGCGAGCACACTGAAGCTTTCTTT,CASSLQGEHTEAFF
TRBD1,-,TRBV10-3,TRBJ1-2,TGTGCCATCAGCGATACAGGGGGGTCCGTAGATGGCTACACCTTC,CAISDTGGSVDGYTF
-,-,TRBV5-1,TRBJ2-1,TGCGCCAGCAGCTTTGAGGGACGATACAATGAGCAGTTCTTC,CASSFEGRYNEQFF
-,-,TRBV28,TRBJ1-4,TGTGCCAGCAGTTCCAGTGGAGGGGCTAATGAAAAACTGTTTTTT,CASSSSGGANEKLFF
-,-,TRBV18,TRBJ1-1,TGTGCCAGCTCACCGGGCCCGAACACTGAAGCTTTCTTT,CASSPGPNTEAFF
TRBD2,-,TRBV10-3,TRBJ2-1,TGTGCCACTGACTATAAGACTAGCGGGAGAGACAATGAGCAGTTCTTC,CATDYKTSGRDNEQFF
-,-,TRBV7-9,TRBJ2-7,TGTGCCAGCAGCCCCCGGGGATCCTACGAGCAGTACTTC,CASSPRGSYEQYF
-,once,TRBV12-3/TRBV12-4,TRBJ2-3,TGTGCCAGCAGCCGGGACAACACAGATACGCAGTATTTT,CASSRDNTDTQYF
-,-,TRBV30,TRBJ2-6,TGTGCCTGGAGTGTCTGGACCGGGGCCAACGTCCTGACTTTC,CAWSVWTGANVLTF
-,once,TRBV5-3,TRBJ2-5,TGTGCCAGAAGCAAAGTAAAGGGGGAGACCCAGTACTTC,CARSKVKGETQYF
-,few,TRBV18,TRBJ2-7,TGTGCCAGCTCACCATTCGGGGTCGGCGAGCAGTACTTC,CASSPFGVGEQYF
TRBD1,-,TRBV15,TRBJ2-5,TGTGCCACCAGCAGGGTATGGGACAGGGGAATGGAGACCCAGTACTTC,CATSRVWDRGMETQYF
TRBD2,-,TRBV12-5,TRBJ2-3,TGTGCTAGTGCCCTTGGACTAGCGGCAGATACGCAGTATTTT,CASALGLAADTQYF
-,once,TRBV19,TRBJ2-1,TGTGCCAGTAGTATGGACTTTCAAAGCTCCTACAATGAGCAGTTCTTC,CASSMDFQSSYNEQFF
TRBD1,few,TRBV6-5,TRBJ2-7,TGTGCCAGCAGCTTAACAGGGGGAGCCTACGAGCAGTACTTC,CASSLTGGAYEQYF
-,-,TRBV6-6,TRBJ1-5,TGTGCCAGCAGTTCCGGACGGGACACCGGCAATCAGCCCCAGCATTTT,CASSSGRDTGNQPQHF
-,once,TRBV28,TRBJ1-1,TGTGCCACCGCGAACTACCCTTGGGACAACATGAACACTGAAGCTTTCTTT,CATANYPWDNMNTEAFF
TRBD1,-,TRBV15,TRBJ2-1,TGTGCCACCAGCAGGTTAGGGGACAGGGTGTCCAATGAGCAGTTCTTC,CATSRLGDRVSNEQFF
-,-,TRBV5-8,TRBJ2-2,TGTGCCAGCAGCTTGGGGGCTTCCACGCTCACCGGGGAGCTGTTTTTT,CASSLGASTLTGELFF
-,few,TRBV28,TRBJ1-5,TGTGCCAGCAGCGCAGGGCGCGAGCCCCAGCATTTT,CASSAGREPQHF
-,-,TRBV28,TRBJ1-6,TGTGCCAGCAGTTCCCCCCCGACGAGCGGAAATTCACCCCTCCACTTT,CASSSPPTSGNSPLHF
-,-,TRBV7-9,TRBJ2-3,TGTGCCAGCAGTTTCGACAGGAGCACGCAGTATTTT,CASSFDRSTQYF
-,-,TRBV6-5,TRBJ1-1,TGTGCCAGCAGTTGGGCGTGGGAGGACGAAGCTTTCTTT,CASSWAWEDEAFF
-,-,TRBV21-1,TRBJ2-1,TGTGCCAGCACCCCCGGGGCAGGGTCCTACAATGAGCAGTTCTTC,CASTPGAGSYNEQFF
TRBD1,-,TRBV19,TRBJ1-5,TGTGCCAGTTTATCCGGGACAGGGGTGGGGAGCAATCAGCCCCAGCATTTT,CASLSGTGVGSNQPQHF
-,-,TRBV19,TRBJ2-1,TGTGCCAGTAGTATTAATCAGGCCTACAATGAGCAGTTCTTC,CASSINQAYNEQFF
-,-,TRBV5-6,TRBJ1-1,TGTGCCAGCAGCGTAGCCGGACGTACTGAAGCTTTCTTT,CASSVAGRTEAFF
-,-,TRBV2,TRBJ2-7,TGTGCCAGCAGTGAAGTTCTAGCCGTGGGCGAGCAGTACTTC,CASSEVLAVGEQYF
-,-,TRBV4-2,TRBJ2-1,TGTGCCAGCAGCCAAGCCGCGGTTCAGGGGTACAATGAGCAGTTCTTC,CASSQAAVQGYNEQFF
-,-,TRBV19,TRBJ2-3,TGTGCCAGTACCAAGAACTACTTTGCAGATACGCAGTATTTT,CASTKNYFADTQYF
-,-,TRBV6-6,TRBJ1-1,TGTGCCAGCGGGACGGATAAAGCCATGAACACTGAAGCTTTCTTT,CASGTDKAMNTEAFF
-,-,TRBV5-4,TRBJ2-1,TGTGCCAGCAGCTTGGCCCCAGAGTATGAGCAGTTCTTC,CASSLAPEYEQFF
TRBD1,few,TRBV28,TRBJ2-1,TGTGCCAGCAGTTCCCCCCAGGGGGTAGATGAGCAGTTCTTC,CASSSPQGVDEQFF
TRBD2,medium-sized,TRBV2,TRBJ2-5,TGTGCCAGCAAGGGACTAGCTTCGTTGGAGACCCAGTACTTC,CASKGLASLETQYF
-,-,TRBV6-5,TRBJ1-5,TGTGCCAGCACCATCCTCCGGGGTCAGCCCCAGCATTTT,CASTILRGQPQHF
-,-,TRBV28,TRBJ1-5,TGTGCCAGCAGACCCTTGGGGGTTAGAAGCAATCAGCCCCAGCATTTT,CASRPLGVRSNQPQHF
-,-,TRBV19,TRBJ1-5,TGTGCCAGTACTTTTCGTTGGGTCTCATCATCCGAACAGCCCCAGCATTTT,CASTFRWVSSSEQPQHF
-,-,TRBV7-8,TRBJ2-1,TGTGCCAGCAGCTTCCGATGGGAGAGGGACAATGAGCAGTTCTTC,CASSFRWERDNEQFF
-,-,TRBV3-1/TRBV3-2,TRBJ1-1,TGTGCCACCAGGCGAGGGTCGTTCGACACTGAAGCTTTCTTT,CATRRGSFDTEAFF
-,-,TRBV7-3,TRBJ2-7,TGTGCCAGCAGCTTAGGGCAGGGAACCTACGAGCAGTACTTC,CASSLGQGTYEQYF
TRBD1,-,TRBV10-1,TRBJ1-6,TGCGCCAGCAAGTGGGACAGGAATTCACCCCTCCACTTT,CASKWDRNSPLHF
-,-,TRBV7-9,TRBJ1-1,TGTGCCAGCAGCCCCTTAGCCATGAACACTGAAGCTTTCTTT,CASSPLAMNTEAFF
-,-,TRBV4-1,TRBJ2-5,TGCGCCAGCAGCCAAGACCGGGACCGCGGGGTGGAGACCCAGTACTTC,CASSQDRDRGVETQYF
TRBD2,-,TRBV24-1,TRBJ2-1,TGTGCCACCAGTGACACGACTAGCGGGAGTTACAATGAGCAGTTCTTC,CATSDTTSGSYNEQFF
-,few,TRBV6-1,TRBJ1-2,TGTGCCAGCAGTGAAGGGGCTTTTGGCTACACCTTC,CASSEGAFGYTF
TRBD1,-,TRBV19,TRBJ1-4,TGTGCCAGTAGTATCTTATCGGGGGGGACAGGCGAAAAACTGTTTTTT,CASSILSGGTGEKLFF
TRBD1,-,TRBV18,TRBJ1-3,TGTGCCAGCTCAATCACGACAGGGGGCCTTTCTGGAAACACCATATATTTT,CASSITTGGLSGNTIYF
TRBD1,-,TRBV5-6,TRBJ2-1,TGTGCCAGCAGCCCGGGACAGGATGAGCAGTTCTTC,CASSPGQDEQFF
-,few,TRBV12-3/TRBV12-4,TRBJ2-4,TGTGCCAGCAGTTTGAAGGAAAACATTCAGTACTTC,CASSLKENIQYF
-,-,TRBV5-1,TRBJ1-4,TGCGCCAGCAGCCCAGGGCTACAGAATGAAAAACTGTTTTTT,CASSPGLQNEKLFF
-,-,TRBV5-1,TRBJ2-1,TGCGCCAGCAGCTTGGTCCAGGGGATGGGGGCGTCCTACAATGAGCAGTTCTTC,CASSLVQGMGASYNEQFF
-,-,TRBV6-2/TRBV6-3,TRBJ1-5,TGTGCCAGCAGCCGCAGGGAAAATGGGGGTAGCAATCAGCCCCAGCATTTT,CASSRRENGGSNQPQHF
-,-,TRBV6-2/TRBV6-3,TRBJ2-4,TGTGCCAGCAGTTACTCGGACGGGGCGAAAAACATTCAGTACTTC,CASSYSDGAKNIQYF
TRBD1,-,TRBV19,TRBJ1-1,TGTGCCAGTAGTATTCAGGGGGCGCGGACTGAAGCTTTCTTT,CASSIQGARTEAFF
-,-,TRBV6-1,TRBJ1-2,TGTGCCAGCAGTGAGGCTGACTATGGCTACACCTTC,CASSEADYGYTF
-,-,TRBV6-2/TRBV6-3,TRBJ2-7,TGTGCCAGCAGCCAGGGTGGCTACGAGCAGTACTTC,CASSQGGYEQYF
TRBD1,once,TRBV6-1,TRBJ1-2,TGTGCCAGCAGTGAATCGGGACAGATTGACTATGGCTACACCTTC,CASSESGQIDYGYTF
-,-,TRBV10-3,TRBJ1-5,TGTGCCATCAGTGAGTCTTTGGGTGGCAGGGGCCTGAGATATCAGCCCCAGCATTTT,CAISESLGGRGLRYQPQHF